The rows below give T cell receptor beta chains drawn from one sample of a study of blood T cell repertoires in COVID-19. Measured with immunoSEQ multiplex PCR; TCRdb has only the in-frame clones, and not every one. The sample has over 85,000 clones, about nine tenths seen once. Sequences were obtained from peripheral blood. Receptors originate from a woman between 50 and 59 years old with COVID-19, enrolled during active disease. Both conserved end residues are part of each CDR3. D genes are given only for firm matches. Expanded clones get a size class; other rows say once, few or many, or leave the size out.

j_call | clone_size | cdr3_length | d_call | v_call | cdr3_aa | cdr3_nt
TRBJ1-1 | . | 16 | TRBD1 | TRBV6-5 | CASSYSNPGGNTEAFF | TGTGCCAGCAGTTACTCGAACCCAGGGGGAAACACTGAAGCTTTCTTT
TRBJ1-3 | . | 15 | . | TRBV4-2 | CASSQEQGPGNTIYF | TGTGCCAGCAGCCAAGAGCAGGGTCCAGGAAACACCATATATTTT
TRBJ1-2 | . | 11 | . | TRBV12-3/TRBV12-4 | CASSDLDGYTF | TGTGCCAGCAGTGACTTAGATGGCTACACCTTC
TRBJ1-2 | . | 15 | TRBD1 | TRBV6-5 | CASSYGTGGGYGYTF | TGTGCCAGCAGTTACGGGACAGGCGGGGGCTATGGCTACACCTTC
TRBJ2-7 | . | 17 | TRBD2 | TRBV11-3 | CASSTSGLAVPSGEQYF | TGTGCCAGCAGCACCTCGGGACTAGCGGTACCTTCGGGCGAGCAGTACTTC
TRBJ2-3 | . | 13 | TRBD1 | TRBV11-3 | CASGTGDTDTQYF | TGTGCCAGCGGGACAGGGGACACAGATACGCAGTATTTT
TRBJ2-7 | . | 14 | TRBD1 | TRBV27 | CASTQGQGTYEQYF | TGTGCCAGCACTCAAGGACAGGGTACCTACGAGCAGTACTTC
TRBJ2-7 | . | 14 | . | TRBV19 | CASSVATGAYEQYF | TGTGCCAGTAGTGTAGCGACAGGCGCGTACGAGCAGTACTTC
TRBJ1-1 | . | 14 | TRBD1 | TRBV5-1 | CASSPGTVNTEAFF | TGCGCCAGCAGCCCTGGGACAGTGAACACTGAAGCTTTCTTT
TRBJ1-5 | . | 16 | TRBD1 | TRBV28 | CASSLWGDRGGQPQHF | TGTGCCAGCAGTTTATGGGGCGACAGGGGAGGCCAGCCCCAGCATTTT
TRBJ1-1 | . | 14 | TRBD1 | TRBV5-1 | CASSRGTVNTEAFF | TGCGCCAGCAGCCGGGGGACAGTGAACACTGAAGCTTTCTTT
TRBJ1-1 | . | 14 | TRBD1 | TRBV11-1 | CASSTMTGGEEAFF | TGTGCCAGCAGCACGATGACAGGGGGCGAGGAAGCTTTCTTT
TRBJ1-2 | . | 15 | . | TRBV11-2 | CASSLAATGKGGYTF | TGTGCCAGCAGCTTGGCGGCGACGGGGAAAGGAGGCTACACCTTC
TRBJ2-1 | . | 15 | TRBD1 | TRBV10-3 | CAISEAGTGGNEQFF | TGTGCCATCAGTGAAGCTGGGACAGGGGGCAATGAGCAGTTCTTC
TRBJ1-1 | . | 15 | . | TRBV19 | CASSIRRDLSTEAFF | TGTGCCAGTAGTATTCGCAGGGACTTGAGCACTGAAGCTTTCTTT
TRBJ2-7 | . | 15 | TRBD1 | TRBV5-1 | CASSSGQGTAYEQYF | TGCGCCAGCAGCTCGGGACAGGGAACTGCCTACGAGCAGTACTTC
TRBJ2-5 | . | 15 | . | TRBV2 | CASMSGQEGGETQYF | TGTGCCAGCATGTCAGGCCAGGAGGGCGGTGAGACCCAGTACTTC
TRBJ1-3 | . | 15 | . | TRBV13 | CASSAPQGTGNTIYF | TGTGCCAGCAGCGCCCCACAGGGAACTGGAAACACCATATATTTT
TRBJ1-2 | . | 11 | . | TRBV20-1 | CSARDREGYTF | TGCAGTGCTAGAGATAGGGAGGGCTACACCTTC
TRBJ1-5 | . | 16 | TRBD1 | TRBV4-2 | CASSHVDRASNQPQHF | TGTGCCAGCAGCCATGTGGACAGGGCAAGCAATCAGCCCCAGCATTTT
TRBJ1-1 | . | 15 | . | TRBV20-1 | CSASFTGGVQTEAFF | TGCAGTGCTAGTTTTACCGGGGGGGTTCAAACTGAAGCTTTCTTT
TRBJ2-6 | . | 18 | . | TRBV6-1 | CASSEKSDYEAGANVLTF | TGTGCCAGCAGTGAAAAGTCTGACTACGAGGCTGGGGCCAACGTCCTGACTTTC
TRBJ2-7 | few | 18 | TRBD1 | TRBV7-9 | CASSYVPGQGTSSYEQYF | TGTGCCAGCAGCTACGTCCCGGGACAGGGTACAAGCTCCTACGAGCAGTACTTC
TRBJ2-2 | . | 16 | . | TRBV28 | CASSRRQTTNTGELFF | TGTGCCAGCAGTCGCCGCCAGACTACCAACACCGGGGAGCTGTTTTTT
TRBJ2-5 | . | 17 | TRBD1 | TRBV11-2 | CASSSLDRGFGQETQYF | TGTGCCAGCAGCTCGCTAGACAGGGGATTTGGTCAAGAGACCCAGTACTTC
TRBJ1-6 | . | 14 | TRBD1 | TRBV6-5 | CASSWDRSNSPLHF | TGTGCCAGCAGTTGGGACAGGTCTAATTCACCCCTCCACTTT
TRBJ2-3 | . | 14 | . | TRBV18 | CASSPLGPTDTQYF | TGTGCCAGCTCACCTCTGGGCCCCACAGATACGCAGTATTTT
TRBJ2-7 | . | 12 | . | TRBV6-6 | CASSQLAYEQYF | TGTGCCAGCAGTCAACTAGCCTACGAGCAGTACTTC
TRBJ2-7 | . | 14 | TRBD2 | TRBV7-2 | CASSFGGGAYEQYF | TGTGCCAGCAGCTTCGGCGGGGGGGCCTACGAGCAGTACTTC
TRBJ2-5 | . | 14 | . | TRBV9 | CASSVLGGQETQYF | TGTGCCAGCAGCGTACTCGGGGGCCAAGAGACCCAGTACTTC
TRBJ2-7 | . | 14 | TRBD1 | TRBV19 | CASSDRGNSYEQYF | TGTGCCAGTAGCGACAGGGGGAACTCCTACGAGCAGTACTTC
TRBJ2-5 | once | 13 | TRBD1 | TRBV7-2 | CASMTGGRETQYF | TGTGCCAGCATGACAGGGGGCCGGGAGACCCAGTACTTC
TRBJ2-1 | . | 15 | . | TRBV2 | CASRGGDDSYNEQFF | TGTGCCAGCAGGGGCGGGGACGACTCCTACAATGAGCAGTTCTTC
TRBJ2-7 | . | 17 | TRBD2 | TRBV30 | CAWSGGLGLTDFYEQYF | TGTGCCTGGAGTGGAGGACTAGGGCTCACAGATTTCTACGAGCAGTACTTC
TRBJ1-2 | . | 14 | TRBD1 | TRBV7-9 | CASSPGQNNYGYTF | TGTGCCAGCAGCCCGGGACAGAATAACTATGGCTACACCTTC